This T cell receptor beta chain was identified during a study of T-cell memory formation after mild COVID-19. Study as a whole: Largely, the TCR clusters proved donor specific.

5'RACE primed at constant segments yielded TCR alpha and TCR beta cDNA libraries bearing sample barcodes and UMIs. TCRdb used MiXCR to reprocess the 5' RACE reads, holding one entry per CDR3 protein. The data show about 200,000 distinct CDR3 sequences, around 17% seen once. General study points: Clones contracting over day 15 to 85 were CD4/CD8 balanced, with later expanders leaning CD4+. There were some responding clones in pre-infection memory, which suggested that cross-reactive memory had joined.

CDR1 is SGHRS, CDR2 YFSETQ, per germline. The CDR3 runs 16 residues. V gave up 5 bases and J gave up 0 bases; unmatched junction bases: 11. As concerns this clonotype: What it binds is unknown.

The TCR was taken from an adult woman who had mild COVID-19 (a few samples of this study predate the infection). Cell type and time point are not known. The specimen sequenced was PBMCs or a T cell subset sorted from them (not recorded which). V gene TRBV5-1 combines with J gene TRBJ2-7; TRBD1 matches 7 bases. CDR3 sequence: CASRLQGVSSSYEQYF. The CDR3 DNA follows: TGCGCCAGCAGGCTTCAGGGGGTGTCGAGCTCCTACGAGCAGTACTTC.